This TCR beta chain comes out of a study of CD8 T cells in Susac syndrome. The RNA, about 0.45 to 1 ug, was put through reverse transcription using random hexamers. Via MiXCR, TCRdb re-called the immunoSEQ multiplex PCR reads, giving one row per CDR3 protein. The sample has 95,000 to 150,000 distinct CDR3 sequences; roughly 95% are singletons. Trimming cost V 4 bases and J 7 bases, with 14 bases left between them. CDR1 is SGDLS and CDR2 is YYNGEE in the germline V gene. The CDR3 runs 13 residues. The chain joins TRBV9 to TRBJ1-1; no clear D gene. The TCR was taken from a human donor with Susac syndrome. The specimen was CD4+ T cells from PBMCs. The CDR3: CASSSVLGREAFF. As DNA, the CDR3 is TGTGCCAGCAGCTCTGTATTGGGTCGTGAAGCTTTCTTT.